The TCR beta chain under discussion was sequenced for a study of cytomegalovirus exposure and HLA in healthy donors. PCR amplification relied on 60 Vbeta primers (plus 13 Jbeta primers). Sequenced by immunoSEQ multiplex PCR; TCRdb stores in-frame clones only, minus some. The sample includes around 150,000 clones, about 80% of them seen just once. This CDR3 region has 15 residues. From germline, CDR1 is MNHEY and CDR2 SMNVEV (reference sequence). The J segment lost 2 bases and the V segment lost 6 bases, leaving 7 bases of the junction unmatched. This chain links TRBV27 with TRBJ1-5, with 7 bases lining up with TRBD1. The source of this sequence is a man between 25 and 39 years old in good health and CMV-seropositive. Sequencing was done on a sample of PBMCs. DNA for the CDR3: TGTGCCAGCAGATTACAGGGGAAAGGCAATCAGCCCCAGCATTTT. This encodes CASRLQGKGNQPQHF.